The rows below give T cell receptor beta chains drawn from one sample of a study of monozygotic twins with inflammatory bowel disease. TCRdb reanalyzed the 5' RACE reads and collapses them to one entry per CDR3 protein, without DNA. The sample data list about 380,000 distinct CDR3 sequences. Material for sequencing was blood. The receptor source for this set is a human donor with ulcerative colitis or Crohn's disease, or a healthy co-twin of an affected twin (not recorded which). CDR3s include the opening cysteine and the closing phenylalanine or tryptophan. The order of the fields is V gene, J gene, CDR3 protein.

V gene: TRBV12-3/TRBV12-4; J gene: TRBJ2-3; CDR3 protein: CASSPQFSTDTQYF
V gene: TRBV5-1; J gene: TRBJ2-5; CDR3 protein: CASSSSGGLQETQFF
V gene: TRBV6-5; J gene: TRBJ2-7; CDR3 protein: CASSYSKIGSYEQYF
V gene: TRBV20-1; J gene: TRBJ2-2; CDR3 protein: CSARQGAGELFF
V gene: TRBV6-2/TRBV6-3; J gene: TRBJ2-2; CDR3 protein: CASSHPPGQRNTGELFF
V gene: TRBV6-6; J gene: TRBJ1-1; CDR3 protein: CASSPALNTEAFF
V gene: TRBV4-3; J gene: TRBJ2-2; CDR3 protein: CASSTGGRDGELFF
V gene: TRBV20-1; J gene: TRBJ1-4; CDR3 protein: CSALPGQSEKLFF
V gene: TRBV4-3; J gene: TRBJ1-1; CDR3 protein: CASSQDMDSGEYTEAFF
V gene: TRBV7-3; J gene: TRBJ2-3; CDR3 protein: CASSATTSGGEADTQYF
V gene: TRBV5-1; J gene: TRBJ2-7; CDR3 protein: CASRKTGPLTSYEQYF
V gene: TRBV20-1; J gene: TRBJ2-3; CDR3 protein: CSARDMTSGRDTQYF
V gene: TRBV19; J gene: TRBJ1-4; CDR3 protein: CASSIPAYNEKLFF
V gene: TRBV6-1; J gene: TRBJ2-7; CDR3 protein: CASSPQPPDGAYEQYF
V gene: TRBV6-5; J gene: TRBJ1-2; CDR3 protein: CASSYGHGNYGYTF
V gene: TRBV4-1; J gene: TRBJ2-4; CDR3 protein: CASSQPGRGLLKGDIQYF
V gene: TRBV18; J gene: TRBJ2-5; CDR3 protein: CASSPYAQETQYF
V gene: TRBV12-3/TRBV12-4; J gene: TRBJ2-1; CDR3 protein: CASSLLGAGQEQFF